This T cell receptor (beta chain) emerged from a study of T cell changes during pregnancy in multiple sclerosis. Method: immunoSEQ multiplex PCR; TCRdb's copy keeps in-frame clones and lacks some. This sample yields around 81,000 clones, of which approximately 92% are seen a single time; about 4% belongs to the top ten. In germline, CDR1 is SQVTM, CDR2 ANQGSEA. This CDR3 is built from 14 residues. Trimming at V came to 3 bases and at J to 3 bases, leaving 7 bases not matched to a gene. The chain couples TRBV29-1 to TRBJ2-7; 8 nucleotides line up with TRBD1. Sequencing used peripheral blood, obtained after pregnancy. The sequence came from a female donor in good health, enrolled as a control in a pregnancy study. The CDR3, as DNA: TGCAGCGTTGATGGGGGGACAGGTTACTACGAGCAGTACTTC. Amino acids: CSVDGGTGYYEQYF.